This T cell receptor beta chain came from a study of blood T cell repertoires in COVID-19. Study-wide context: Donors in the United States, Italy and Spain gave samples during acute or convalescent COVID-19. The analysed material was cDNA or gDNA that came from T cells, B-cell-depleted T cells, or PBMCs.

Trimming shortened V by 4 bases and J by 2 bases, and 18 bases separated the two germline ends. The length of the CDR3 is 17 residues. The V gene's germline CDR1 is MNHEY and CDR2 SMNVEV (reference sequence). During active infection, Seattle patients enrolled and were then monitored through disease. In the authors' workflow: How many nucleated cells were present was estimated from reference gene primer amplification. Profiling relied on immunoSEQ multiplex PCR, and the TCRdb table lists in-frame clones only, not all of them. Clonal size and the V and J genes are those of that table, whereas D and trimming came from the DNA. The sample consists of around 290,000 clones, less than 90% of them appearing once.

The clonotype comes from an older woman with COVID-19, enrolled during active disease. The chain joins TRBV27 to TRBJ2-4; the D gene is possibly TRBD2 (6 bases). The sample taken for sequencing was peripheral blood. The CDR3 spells CASSYGGGLGPKNIQYF. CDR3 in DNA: TGTGCCAGCAGTTACGGGGGTGGCTTGGGTCCCAAAAACATTCAGTACTTC.